What follows are 18 T cell receptor beta chains derived from one specimen sequenced in a study of identical twins. One entry per CDR3 protein, called by TCRdb with MiXCR from the 5' RACE reads. The table includes some 1,600,000 distinct CDR3 sequences, about 32% detected once. The source material was cord blood. All receptors derive from a newborn girl in good health.

The V call is TRBV5-1, the J call TRBJ2-3; 9 bases match TRBD1. The germline V gene encodes CDR1 SGHRS and CDR2 YFSETQ. The CDR3 has 15 amino acids. V lost 7 bases and J lost 3; bases outside the gene matches: 9. CDR3 residues: CASQPGQGKTDTQYF. CDR3 coding DNA: TGCGCCAGCCAGCCCGGACAGGGGAAAACAGATACGCAGTATTTT.

The chain employs TRBV14 and TRBJ1-5; D may be TRBD1 (6 bases). The CDR3 loop spans 15 amino acids. Trimming removed 0 bases from V and 5 bases from J, with 11 bases in between. Germline V gene sequence: CDR1 SGHDN, CDR2 FVKESK. The CDR3 DNA reads TGTGCCAGCAGCCAAGATACAGGGTCATATCAGCCCCAGCATTTT. This encodes CASSQDTGSYQPQHF.

The genes are TRBV10-1 and TRBJ1-2, with D maybe TRBD1 (5 bases). Between the trimmed V and J ends, which lost 3 bases and 3 bases, there was a span of 8 bases. The CDR3 loop spans 13 amino acids. The germline V gene encodes CDR1 WNHNN and CDR2 SYGVQD (reference sequence). CDR3 amino acids: CASSDRADYGYTF. The CDR3 coding sequence is TGCGCCAGCAGTGACAGGGCGGACTATGGCTACACCTTC.

This clonotype turned up a few times. The chain has TRBV6-5 and TRBJ1-4, with 7 bases fitting TRBD1. The germline V gene has CDR1 MNHEY and CDR2 SVGAGI. This CDR3 spans 14 amino acids. Trimming cost V 6 bases and J 7 bases; bases outside gene matches: 8. This CDR3 is CASSHRGGGEKLFF. The CDR3 bases are TGTGCCAGCAGCCACAGGGGAGGGGGTGAAAAACTGTTTTTT.

This chain connects TRBV11-2 to TRBJ1-2, with D maybe TRBD1 (5 bases). The V end was cut by 5 bases, the J end by 4 bases, with 20 bases between. The CDR3 is 16 amino acids. Germline loops: CDR1 SGHAT, CDR2 FQNNGV. The CDR3 bases are TGTGCCAGCAGCCTAACGATCGAGGCAGGGATCTATGGCTACACCTTC. Translated, it gives CASSLTIEAGIYGYTF.

Concerning this clonotype: One junction end disagrees with the germline gene, perhaps due to a read error. J is TRBJ2-7 and V is TRBV5-1; tentatively, D is TRBD1 (6 bases). The CDR3 sequence is 14 residues long. Germline loops: CDR1 SGHRS, CDR2 YFSETQ. This CDR3 reads CASILPGALYEQYF. In nucleotides, the CDR3 is TGCGCCAGCATCTTGCCAGGGGCCCTCTACGAGCAGTACTTC.

V is TRBV3-1 and J is TRBJ1-4; weak D call: TRBD1 (5 bases). Trimming removed 3 bases from V and 4 bases from J, with 12 bases in between. The CDR3 extends over 15 amino acids. The germline V gene has CDR1 LGHDT and CDR2 YNNKEL (reference sequence). The CDR3 DNA follows: TGTGCCAGCAGCCAGGCCGGGACGTTTAATGAAAAACTGTTTTTT. Its translation: CASSQAGTFNEKLFF.

This clonotype was seen more than once but under ten times. This chain connects TRBV14 to TRBJ2-7; no clear D. With 0 bases removed from V and 7 bases from J, the gap between germline ends came to 19 bases. The CDR3 extends over 16 amino acids. Germline-derived CDR1 and CDR2 are SGHDN and FVKESK. DNA for the CDR3: TGTGCCAGCAGCCAAGATCACCGGCTGGCCGCTTTAGAGCAGTACTTC. Protein sequence: CASSQDHRLAALEQYF.

Regarding this clonotype: The junction does not match germline at one end; this may be a read error. The J gene is TRBJ2-3, the V gene TRBV5-1, with TRBD2 matching 7 bases. The CDR3 runs 16 residues. Germline V gene data show CDR1 as SGHRS and CDR2 as YFSETQ. This CDR3 reads CASSLAWTRGTDTLYF. The CDR3 nucleotides are TGCGCCAGCAGCTTGGCTTGGACTAGGGGCACAGATACGCTGTATTTT.

This clonotype was counted a few times. The chain links TRBV7-9 to TRBJ1-6; D is uncertain. The CDR3 loop spans 12 amino acids. CDR1 is SEHNR and CDR2 is FQNEAQ in the germline V gene (reference sequence). The germline V and J ends were trimmed by 10 bases and 5 bases, with 9 bases remaining between them. CDR3: CATGSNNSPLHF. The CDR3 region has the DNA TGTGCCACAGGCTCAAATAATTCACCCCTCCACTTT. Filled out from reference TRBV7-9 and TRBJ1-6, the complete variable domain reads DTGVSQNPRHKITKRGQNVTFRCDPISEHNRLYWYRQTLGQGPEFLTYFQNEAQLEKSRLLSDRFSAERPKGSFSTLEIQRTEQGDSAMYLCATGSNNSPLHFGNGTRLTVT.

The genes are TRBV2 and TRBJ2-1; 9 bases fit TRBD2. This CDR3 contains 16 residues. V shed 6 bases and J 2 bases; nucleotides not matched to a gene: 8. From germline, CDR1 is SNHLY and CDR2 FYNNEI. The CDR3 bases are TGTGCCAGCAGGGATAGCGGGAGTTTCACCTACAATGAGCAGTTCTTC. This encodes CASRDSGSFTYNEQFF.

Many counts were recorded for this clonotype. The rearrangement links TRBV28 to TRBJ2-1, with TRBD2 as a possible D gene (6 bases). CDR3 size: 13 residues. Germline V CDR1 and CDR2: MDHEN, SYDVKM. Trimming pared 4 bases from V and 3 bases from J, leaving 7 bases between. CDR3 region: CASSWTNYNEQFF. As DNA, the CDR3 is TGTGCCAGCAGTTGGACTAACTACAATGAGCAGTTCTTC.

The chain is built from TRBV20-1 and TRBJ1-5; D ambiguous. Trimming took off 0 bases at V and 1 base at J, with 16 bases between the two ends. There are 17 residues in the CDR3. CDR1 and CDR2 (germline): DFQATT, SNEGSKA (reference sequence). In DNA, the CDR3 is TGCAGTGCTAGAGATCCACGCGGGCGCCGGAGCAATCAGCCCCAGCATTTT. It translates to CSARDPRGRRSNQPQHF.

This chain uses TRBV5-1 with TRBJ2-7, with a possible D match to TRBD2 (7 bases). This CDR3 comprises 13 residues. V was shortened by 4 bases and J by 6 bases, with 14 bases between the two germline ends. CDR1 and CDR2 (germline): SGHRS, YFSETQ. As DNA, the CDR3 is TGCGCCAGCAGCGTCGGGGGGCCTAGCGAGCAGTACTTC. Protein sequence: CASSVGGPSEQYF.

This clonotype has a handful of counts. The chain joins TRBV20-1 to TRBJ2-7; D remains ambiguous. The CDR3 runs 14 residues. Germline CDR1 and CDR2: DFQATT and SNEGSKA (reference sequence). The V end lost 4 bases, the J end lost 0 bases, and 13 bases lay between the germline ends. CDR3 nucleotides: TGCAGTGCTACAATACCACCCTTCTCCTACGAGCAGTACTTC. This translates into CSATIPPFSYEQYF.

With respect to this clonotype: A much larger clone differs from this one at a single base, so this may be a read error. This rearrangement joins TRBV12-3 or TRBV12-4 to TRBJ2-3; D gene uncertain. This CDR3 region has 16 residues. In DNA, the CDR3 is TGTGCCAGCAGTTTTCGTGCCAACCCCGGCGCAGATGCGCAGTATTTT. Its translation is CASSFRANPGADAQYF.

Only a few counts were recorded for this clonotype. The chain joins TRBV5-1 to TRBJ1-1, with D tentatively TRBD1 (5 bases). This CDR3 has 15 amino acids. Germline lookup yields CDR1 SGHRS and CDR2 YFSETQ. V was pared by 1 base and J by 0 bases, with 10 bases between. The CDR3 bases are TGCGCCAGCAGCTTGCGGGCAGGGATGAACACTGAAGCTTTCTTT. Encoded protein: CASSLRAGMNTEAFF.

This rearrangement joins TRBV27 to TRBJ1-2; D ambiguous. Per the germline V gene, CDR1 is MNHEY and CDR2 is SMNVEV (reference sequence). The CDR3 is 15 amino acids. Trimming took off 2 bases at V and 0 bases at J, with 10 bases between the two ends. CDR3 nucleotide sequence: TGTGCCAGCAGTTTACGCGGGCACTCTAACTATGGCTACACCTTC. This encodes CASSLRGHSNYGYTF.